This entry lists 31 T cell receptor beta chains sequenced from one sample in a study of CD8 T cells in ankylosing spondylitis. General study findings and limits: Ankylosing spondylitis blood appeared to be characterized by a TCR beta motif of 7 to 9 highly homologous variants.

TCRdb itself ran the 5' RACE reads through MiXCR, one entry per CDR3 protein. Of fewer than 650,000 distinct CDR3 sequences detected, about an eighth appear once; the ten largest clones hold 6.8%. Antigen specificity for these receptors is unknown. Sequenced sample: blood, either unsorted or a sorted T cell fraction (not recorded which). Receptor source: a male donor with ankylosing spondylitis.

There are many counts of this clonotype. The chain recombines TRBV3-1 with TRBJ2-1; 8 nucleotides agree with TRBD2. V dropped 4 bases and J dropped 14; count of bases not matched to a gene: 28. The CDR3 runs 19 residues. Germline CDR1 LGHDT, CDR2 YNNKEL (reference sequence). In DNA, the CDR3 is TGTGCCAGCAGCCCCAACCAGCGACTAGCGAGCCTTATCATAAGTGGGGAGTTCTTC. Translated: CASSPNQRLASLIISGEFF.

This clonotype was recorded a few times. The gene calls are TRBV6-2 or TRBV6-3 and TRBJ2-1; D not resolved. The CDR3 length is 13 residues. The ends were cut back, 11 bases at V and 0 bases at J, with 11 bases in the middle. The germline CDR1 and CDR2 sequences are MNHEY and SVGEGT. CDR3 protein: CASSALSYNEQFF. The CDR3 DNA reads TGTGCCTCCTCGGCCCTCTCCTACAATGAGCAGTTCTTC.

This clonotype was counted at least ten times. The gene calls are TRBV7-9 and TRBJ2-3, with TRBD1 matching over 12 bases. Trimming cost V 5 bases and J 4 bases; bases outside gene matches: 4. The CDR3 totals 15 residues. The V gene's germline CDR1 is SEHNR and CDR2 FQNEAQ (reference sequence). The CDR3 spells CASSTGTGGADTQYF. The CDR3 DNA sequence: TGTGCCAGCAGCACCGGGACAGGGGGCGCAGATACGCAGTATTTT. Combining the CDR3 with reference TRBV7-9 and TRBJ2-3 gives the whole variable domain DTGVSQNPRHKITKRGQNVTFRCDPISEHNRLYWYRQTLGQGPEFLTYFQNEAQLEKSRLLSDRFSAERPKGSFSTLEIQRTEQGDSAMYLCASSTGTGGADTQYFGPGTRLTVL.

With respect to this clonotype: This may be a read error, as it is one base from a much larger clone. The chain employs TRBV28 and TRBJ2-2, with a tentative D call TRBD2 (5 bases). Looked up from germline, CDR1 is MDHEN and CDR2 is SYDVKM. The ends were cut back, 7 bases at V and 6 bases at J, with 21 bases in the middle. The CDR3 sequence is 16 residues long. The CDR3 region is CASTSRKTQRAGELFF. The DNA of the CDR3 is TGTGCCAGCACGTCCAGGAAGACACAGAGGGCCGGGGAGCTGTTTTTT.

There are many counts of this clonotype. The chain employs TRBV2 and TRBJ2-5, with D possibly being TRBD1 (5 bases). The CDR3 covers 13 residues. Looked up from germline, CDR1 is SNHLY and CDR2 is FYNNEI. Trimming removed 4 bases at V and 2 bases at J, with 8 bases between. CDR3 DNA: TGTGCCAGCAGTGGTACAGGTCAAGAGACCCAGTACTTC. Amino acids: CASSGTGQETQYF.

This clonotype was seen ten or more times. V and J are TRBV12-3 or TRBV12-4 and TRBJ2-7; 8 bases match TRBD2. This CDR3 comprises 13 residues. Trimming at V came to 5 bases and at J to 4 bases, leaving 4 bases not matched to a gene. The CDR3, as DNA: TGTGCCAGCAGTGCCGGGACTAGTTACGAGCAGTACGTC. Amino acid sequence: CASSAGTSYEQYV.

The genes are TRBV20-1 and TRBJ2-1; unclear D gene. V was cut by 0 bases and J by 0 bases, with 9 bases left in between. Germline V CDR1 and CDR2: DFQATT, SNEGSKA (reference sequence). The CDR3 runs 15 residues. In DNA, the CDR3 is TGCAGTGCTAGAGAGTTTAGAAACTCCTACAATGAGCAGTTCTTC. It translates to CSAREFRNSYNEQFF.

A few counts support this clonotype. The genes are TRBV7-2 and TRBJ2-3, with 8 bases lining up with TRBD1. The CDR3 spans 17 residues. J lost 6 bases, V lost 5 bases, and 16 bases had no gene match. Germline V gene data show CDR1 as SGHTA and CDR2 as FQGNSA. CDR3 in amino acids: CASSPRTGSIVYDTQYF. CDR3 coding DNA: TGTGCCAGCAGCCCAAGGACAGGGTCGATTGTATATGATACGCAGTATTTT. Full variable domain (remainder filled in from reference TRBV7-2 and TRBJ2-3): GAGVSQSPSNKVTEKGKDVELRCDPISGHTALYWYRQSLGQGLEFLIYFQGNSAPDKSGLPSDRFSAERTGGSVSTLTIQRTQQEDSAVYLCASSPRTGSIVYDTQYFGPGTRLTVL.

This clonotype was observed many times. This chain links TRBV5-1 with TRBJ1-1; D might be TRBD1 (5 bases). Germline V gives CDR1 SGHRS, CDR2 YFSETQ. The V and J ends lost 5 bases and 1 base respectively, with 9 bases between them. The CDR3 is 13 residues long. The CDR3 nucleotides are TGCGCCAGCAGTATAGACAGGAACACTGAAGCTTTCTTT. The encoded protein is CASSIDRNTEAFF.

The rearrangement links TRBV7-6 to TRBJ2-4; the match to TRBD1 covers 7 bases. The J segment lost 8 bases and the V segment lost 5 bases, leaving 9 bases of the junction unmatched. Looked up from germline, CDR1 is SGHVS and CDR2 is FNYEAQ. The CDR3 spans 14 residues. Written as DNA, the CDR3 is TGTGCCAGCAGCCCGACAGGGAATCAAGACATTCAGTACTTC. Protein product: CASSPTGNQDIQYF.

The V gene is TRBV20-1, the J gene TRBJ2-7, with 8 bases fitting TRBD1. The length of the CDR3 is 15 residues. Germline V gene data show CDR1 as DFQATT and CDR2 as SNEGSKA (reference sequence). The J segment lost 4 bases and the V segment lost 1 base, leaving 9 bases of the junction unmatched. CDR3 coding DNA: TGCAGTGCTAGAGCAGGTACAGGGGGGAAGTACGAGCAGTACGTC. It encodes CSARAGTGGKYEQYV.

This clonotype has at least ten counts. J is TRBJ2-5 and V is TRBV5-1, with 7 bases matching TRBD1. This CDR3 region has 15 residues. The germline V gene has CDR1 SGHRS and CDR2 YFSETQ. V trimming: 5 bases; J trimming: 2 bases; junction bases outside the gene matches: 9. The CDR3 spells CASSPPGTVQETQYF. CDR3 DNA sequence: TGCGCCAGCAGTCCCCCCGGGACAGTGCAAGAGACCCAGTACTTC.

Only a few counts were recorded for this clonotype. The chain couples TRBV15 to TRBJ2-3; TRBD1 is a possible D gene (5 bases). Between the trimmed V and J ends, which lost 5 bases and 5 bases, there was a span of 14 bases. Germline V CDR1 and CDR2: LNHNV, YYDKDF (reference sequence). The CDR3 contains 14 residues. The CDR3 here is CATSPGSGEDTQYF. In DNA form, the CDR3 reads TGTGCCACCAGCCCAGGGTCCGGCGAAGATACGCAGTATTTT. Full variable domain (rest looked up from reference TRBV15 and TRBJ2-3): DAMVIQNPRYQVTQFGKPVTLSCSQTLNHNVMYWYQQKSSQAPKLLFHYYDKDFNNEADTPDNFQSRRPNTSFCFLDIRSPGLGDTAMYLCATSPGSGEDTQYFGPGTRLTVL.

This clonotype was recorded a few times. The chain is built from TRBV10-3 and TRBJ1-1; D remains unclear. Trimming took 4 bases from V and 0 from J, leaving 6 bases between them. Germline V CDR1 and CDR2: ENHRY, SYGVKD. The CDR3 extends over 13 amino acids. The DNA of the CDR3 is TGTGCCATCAGTGGAGAAATGAACACTGAAGCTTTCTTT. Its protein is CAISGEMNTEAFF.

This clonotype was detected only a few times. The chain couples TRBV10-3 to TRBJ2-7; D gene unclear. Trimming stripped 0 bases from V and 0 bases from J, with 12 bases between. Germline CDR1 ENHRY, CDR2 SYGVKD. The CDR3 has 16 amino acids. The CDR3 DNA reads as TGTGCCATCAGTGAGTCACCGGGTCTTAGCTCCTACGAGCAGTACGTC. Translated, it gives CAISESPGLSSYEQYV.

At least ten counts were recorded for this clonotype. This rearrangement joins TRBV4-1 to TRBJ1-4; D is unclear. From germline, CDR1 is MGHRA and CDR2 YSYEKL. Between the trimmed V and J ends, which lost 3 bases and 0 bases, there was a span of 5 bases. The CDR3 is 14 amino acids. The CDR3 DNA is TGCGCCAGCAGCCAGGATGCAACTAATGAAAAACTGTTTTTT. This codes for CASSQDATNEKLFF.

This clonotype has more than one count but fewer than ten. The chain links TRBV3-1 to TRBJ2-2, with TRBD2 matching over 7 bases. CDR1 and CDR2 from the germline V gene are LGHDT and YNNKEL (reference sequence). The CDR3 loop spans 15 amino acids. Unmatched junction bases numbered 8, after V lost 4 bases and J lost 6 bases. The DNA of the CDR3 is TGTGCCAGCAGCCCCCGACTAGCTATCGCCGGGGAGCTGTTTTTT. Amino acids: CASSPRLAIAGELFF.

This clonotype was seen only a few times. The gene calls are TRBV11-2 and TRBJ2-7; 10 bases are a match to TRBD2. V shed 0 bases, J shed 6 bases, and the junction held 11 bases outside the gene matches. Per the germline V gene, CDR1 is SGHAT and CDR2 is FQNNGV. The CDR3 runs 17 residues. The DNA of the CDR3 is TGTGCCAGCAGCTTAGAGGGGTCGTGGGCTAGCGGGAGCGAGCAGTACTTC. Translating it yields CASSLEGSWASGSEQYF.

At least ten counts were recorded for this clonotype. The chain employs TRBV20-1 and TRBJ2-3, with D hard to call. Trimming removed 6 bases from V and 2 bases from J, with 15 bases in between. The CDR3 is 14 amino acids. Germline assignment: CDR1 DFQATT and CDR2 SNEGSKA (reference sequence). The CDR3 coding sequence is TGCAGTGCCGATTTTCGTAGGCTCACAGATACGCAGTATTTT. Translation gives CSADFRRLTDTQYF.

This clonotype has just a few counts. This chain links TRBV20-1 with TRBJ1-2, with D perhaps matching TRBD1 (5 bases). Trimming removed 5 bases at V and 1 base at J, with 8 bases between. Germline CDR1 and CDR2: DFQATT and SNEGSKA (reference sequence). This CDR3 has 12 amino acids. CDR3 coding DNA: TGCAGTGCTTTCAGGGTTAACTATGGCTACACCTTC. Translated: CSAFRVNYGYTF.

This clonotype was observed a few times. This sequence joins TRBV5-1 and TRBJ1-6; the D gene is possibly TRBD1 (6 bases). Germline-derived CDR1 and CDR2 are SGHRS and YFSETQ. The CDR3 contains 15 residues. Trimming left V 0 bases short and J 5 bases short, with 9 bases between. The CDR3 loop reads CASSLDQGNNSPLHF. The CDR3 coding sequence is TGCGCCAGCAGCTTGGACCAGGGGAATAATTCACCCCTCCACTTT.

This clonotype was detected a few times. The chain carries TRBV6-1 and TRBJ1-2, with 8 nucleotides matching TRBD1. This CDR3 region has 15 residues. The germline V gene encodes CDR1 MNHNS and CDR2 SASEGT. The J segment lost 3 bases and the V segment lost 2 bases, leaving 5 bases of the junction unmatched. The CDR3 DNA reads TGTGCCAGCAGTGAACCGGGACAGGCGCACTATGGCTACACCTTC. Translation: CASSEPGQAHYGYTF.

The rearrangement uses TRBV28 and TRBJ2-5; TRBD1 aligns across 9 bases. Germline V gives CDR1 MDHEN, CDR2 SYDVKM. V trimming: 8 bases; J trimming: 4 bases; junction bases outside the gene matches: 8. The CDR3 is 14 amino acids. CDR3 bases: TGTGCCAGCGCCCCCGGGACAGGGAGAGAGACCCAGTACTTC. Its translation: CASAPGTGRETQYF.

This rearrangement joins TRBV5-1 to TRBJ2-2; perhaps TRBD1 as D (6 bases). CDR1 SGHRS and CDR2 YFSETQ come from the germline V gene. The ends were cut back, 0 bases at V and 6 bases at J, with 15 bases in the middle. The CDR3 consists of 16 residues. The CDR3 spells CASSLAGTLRPGELFF. As DNA, the CDR3 is TGCGCCAGCAGCTTGGCGGGGACACTCAGGCCCGGGGAGCTGTTTTTT.

The table lists this clonotype with a few counts. This chain joins TRBV11-1 and TRBJ2-1; no clear D. Germline lookup yields CDR1 SGHAT and CDR2 FQDESV (reference sequence). The CDR3 contains 18 residues. The V end was cut by 5 bases, the J end by 3 bases, with 23 bases between. This chain's CDR3 is CASSPRDTLTLIYNEQFF. DNA of the CDR3: TGTGCCAGCAGCCCCCGAGACACGTTAACTTTAATCTACAATGAGCAGTTCTTC.

This clonotype was found a few times. The chain is built from TRBV25-1 and TRBJ1-5, with TRBD1 identical over 10 bases. The CDR3 sequence is 16 residues long. V gave up 4 bases and J gave up 3 bases; unmatched junction bases: 6. Germline V gives CDR1 MGHDK, CDR2 SYGVNS. In DNA form, the CDR3 reads TGTGCCAGCAGTGGCCTTGACAGGGGGCACAATCAGCCCCAGCATTTT. This codes for CASSGLDRGHNQPQHF.

The gene calls are TRBV12-3 or TRBV12-4 and TRBJ2-5, with unresolved D. V was trimmed by 8 bases and J by 0 bases, leaving 4 bases between them. CDR3 size: 11 residues. The CDR3 spells CASQYQETQYF. CDR3 DNA: TGTGCCAGCCAGTACCAAGAGACCCAGTACTTC.

The gene calls are TRBV11-3 and TRBJ2-5; tentatively, D is TRBD2 (6 bases). Germline CDR1 SGHNT, CDR2 YENEEA. This CDR3 spans 14 amino acids. The V and J ends lost 1 base and 5 bases respectively, with 11 bases between them. The chain's CDR3 is CASSLGHGGETQYF. The DNA of the CDR3 is TGTGCCAGCAGCTTAGGACATGGAGGGGAGACCCAGTACTTC.

This clonotype was seen a handful of times. The CDR3 reads CASSARVTGSADTQYF. The DNA for the CDR3 is TGTGCCAGCAGCGCCCGAGTGACAGGGTCCGCAGATACGCAGTATTTT. This chain connects TRBV6-1 to TRBJ2-3; TRBD1 aligns across 7 bases. The V gene end was trimmed by 6 bases and the J gene end by 4 bases; junction bases not matched to a gene: 13. The CDR3 totals 16 residues. Germline V CDR1 and CDR2: MNHNS, SASEGT.

V gene TRBV20-1 combines with J gene TRBJ1-1; 7 bases line up with TRBD1. Germline V gene lookup returns CDR1 DFQATT and CDR2 SNEGSKA (reference sequence). J lost 5 bases, V lost 6 bases, and 9 bases had no gene match. This CDR3 has 13 amino acids. CDR3 DNA: TGCAGTGCAGACAGGGTTGGAGGAACTGAAGCTTTCTTT. Protein sequence: CSADRVGGTEAFF.

This clonotype was seen ten or more times. The chain links TRBV5-1 to TRBJ2-5; D is uncertain. Per germline, CDR1 SGHRS and CDR2 YFSETQ. The CDR3 length is 13 residues. Trimming took 0 bases from V and 1 from J, leaving 4 bases between them. CDR3 bases: TGCGCCAGCAGCTTGGATCGCCAAGAGACCCAGTACTTC. Its protein is CASSLDRQETQYF.